These 4 T cell receptor beta chains were sequenced from one sample in a study of blood T cell repertoires in COVID-19. Measured with immunoSEQ multiplex PCR; TCRdb has only the in-frame clones, and not every one. The sample has some 120,000 clones; 85% to 90% are singletons. Sequencing used peripheral blood. These receptors all stem from a woman between 50 and 59 years old with acute or convalescent COVID-19.

The chain carries TRBV27 and TRBJ1-1, with D unclear. This CDR3 comprises 13 residues. The germline V gene has CDR1 MNHEY and CDR2 SMNVEV (reference sequence). Trimming left V 6 bases short and J 4 bases short, with 12 bases between. The CDR3 coding sequence is TGTGCCAGCAGACCTCTACAGAGCACTGAAGCTTTCTTT. As protein: CASRPLQSTEAFF.

The chain combines TRBV2 with TRBJ2-7, with D perhaps matching TRBD1 (5 bases). In germline, CDR1 is SNHLY, CDR2 FYNNEI. This CDR3 is 13 amino acids long. V lost 10 bases and J lost 2, with 15 bases in between. CDR3 sequence reads: CATQGPPTYEQYF. CDR3 in DNA: TGTGCCACCCAGGGCCCACCCACCTACGAGCAGTACTTC.

V and J are TRBV19 and TRBJ2-3; possible D gene TRBD2, 6 bases. This CDR3 spans 12 amino acids. CDR1 and CDR2 from the germline V gene are LNHDA and SQIVND (reference sequence). V lost 6 bases, J lost 6 bases, and 10 bases lay in between. The CDR3 nucleotides are TGTGCCAGTAGGTTTGGGGGGGATACGCAGTATTTT. Protein product: CASRFGGDTQYF. The complete variable domain, with remaining parts taken from reference TRBV19 and TRBJ2-3, reads DGGITQSPKYLFRKEGQNVTLSCEQNLNHDAMYWYRQDPGQGLRLIYYSQIVNDFQKGDIAEGYSVSREKKESFPLTVTSAQKNPTAFYLCASRFGGDTQYFGPGTRLTVL.

The V and J genes are TRBV7-9 and TRBJ1-2; TRBD1 agrees at 12 bases. The CDR3 is 17 residues long. Trimming cost V 5 bases and J 4 bases; bases outside gene matches: 11. In germline, CDR1 is SEHNR, CDR2 FQNEAQ (reference sequence). The CDR3 sequence is CASSQWGQGALLYGYTF. The CDR3 region has the DNA TGTGCCAGCAGCCAATGGGGACAGGGGGCCCTCCTCTATGGCTACACCTTC. The variable domain in full, completed from reference TRBV7-9 and TRBJ1-2, reads DTGVSQNPRHKITKRGQNVTFRCDPISEHNRLYWYRQTLGQGPEFLTYFQNEAQLEKSRLLSDRFSAERPKGSFSTLEIQRTEQGDSAMYLCASSQWGQGALLYGYTFGSGTRLTVV.